A single sample is the source of the 24 T cell receptor beta chains below, sequenced in a study of Graves' ophthalmopathy and Graves' hyperthyroidism (dated by TCRdb to the late 2010s). Reads for this sample came from an Illumina HiSeq 2000. For repertoire sequencing, TCR beta CDR3 regions were amplified from RNA transcripts. HTBI primers and the Qiagen OneStep RT-PCR kit were used in a first-round RT-PCR, which was followed by a second-round multiplex PCR, size selection and purification. TCRdb reprocessing: public reads trimmed at Q25 with fastp, clones called with MiXCR, in-frame beta chains kept. When rows share a CDR3 protein, they turn into one entry using the most common DNA and genes. The sample table holds approximately 700,000 distinct CDR3 sequences, of which approximately 40% were seen once. The top ten clones comprise around 40% of the sample. The specimen was peripheral blood. Receptors were obtained from an adult man with Graves' ophthalmopathy.

This clonotype was picked up many times. Written as DNA, the CDR3 is TGTGCCATCAGCCGAGCCGGGACTAGCGGGAGTCAAGGGCAGTACTTC. Protein product: CAISRAGTSGSQGQYF. This chain uses TRBV10-3 with TRBJ2-7; 14 bases match TRBD2. The CDR3 extends over 16 amino acids. In germline, CDR1 is ENHRY, CDR2 SYGVKD. With V trimmed by 6 bases and J by 9 bases, 13 bases remained unmatched.

There are many counts of this clonotype. The chain is built from TRBV7-9 and TRBJ1-2; possibly TRBD1 for D (5 bases). The V and J ends lost 2 bases and 6 bases respectively, with 13 bases between them. CDR3 length: 14 residues. Germline V gene lookup returns CDR1 SEHNR and CDR2 FQNEAQ (reference sequence). The CDR3 reads CASSLQGGGDGYTF. CDR3 nucleotides: TGTGCCAGCAGCTTACAAGGCGGAGGGGATGGCTACACCTTC.

The rearrangement uses TRBV12-3 or TRBV12-4 and TRBJ2-7, with TRBD2 matching over 14 bases. J lost 6 bases, V lost 4 bases, and 2 bases had no gene match. The CDR3 length is 14 residues. In DNA form, the CDR3 reads TGTGCCAGCAGTTACGGACTAGCGGGAGGCGAGCAGTACTTC. Protein product: CASSYGLAGGEQYF.

This clonotype was seen only a few times. The rearrangement uses TRBV6-2 or TRBV6-3 and TRBJ1-2; 7 nucleotides match TRBD1. V lost 8 bases to trimming and J lost 4 bases; unmatched junction nucleotides: 13. The CDR3 extends over 15 amino acids. CDR1 and CDR2 (germline): MNHEY, SVGEGT. CDR3 nucleotide sequence: TGTGCCAGCCAGGACAGGAGTTCTCCTCCCTATGGCTACACCTTC. Residues: CASQDRSSPPYGYTF.

This clonotype was counted many times. Written as DNA, the CDR3 is TGTGCCAGCAGCTTAGGGGGAGGGGGTAATAATTCACCCCTCCACTTT. Residues: CASSLGGGGNNSPLHF. This chain joins TRBV7-9 and TRBJ1-6, with D perhaps TRBD1 (6 bases). V gave up 1 base and J gave up 5 bases, with 12 bases separating them. The CDR3 covers 16 residues. Germline CDR1 is SEHNR and CDR2 is FQNEAQ (reference sequence).

This chain links TRBV7-6 with TRBJ2-7; 8 bases fit TRBD2. The CDR3 length is 16 residues. Per the germline V gene, CDR1 is SGHVS and CDR2 is FNYEAQ. V was clipped by 6 bases and J by 1 base; unmatched bases: 11. CDR3 region: CASSLFSREDSYEQYF. As DNA, the CDR3 is TGTGCCAGCAGTTTATTCTCGCGGGAGGATTCCTACGAGCAGTACTTC.

V gene TRBV9 combines with J gene TRBJ2-2; D remains ambiguous. With 2 bases removed from V and 8 bases from J, the gap between germline ends came to 13 bases. This CDR3 comprises 14 residues. Germline V CDR1 and CDR2: SGDLS, YYNGEE. For the CDR3, the DNA is TGTGCCAGCAGCGTCGCGACCACCGCTGGGGAGCTGTTTTTT. Encoded protein: CASSVATTAGELFF.

This chain links TRBV2 with TRBJ2-1; 11 bases map to TRBD2. The V gene's germline CDR1 is SNHLY and CDR2 FYNNEI. Unmatched junction bases numbered 4, after V lost 5 bases and J lost 7 bases. CDR3 length equals 14 residues. CDR3 in amino acids: CASSPRLAGNEQFF. CDR3 sequence (DNA): TGTGCCAGCAGTCCTCGACTAGCGGGGAATGAGCAGTTCTTC.

This clonotype was counted between two and nine times. This chain connects TRBV9 to TRBJ2-7, with D uncertain. V gave up 0 bases and J gave up 7 bases, with 11 bases separating them. The CDR3 totals 13 residues. CDR1 is SGDLS and CDR2 is YYNGEE in the germline V gene. CDR3 DNA sequence: TGTGCCAGCAGCGTAGGCATAAACAAAGAGCAGTACTTC. This sequence encodes CASSVGINKEQYF.

This clonotype was found many times. The chain has TRBV2 and TRBJ2-5; unclear D gene. V gave up 3 bases and J gave up 4 bases, with 6 bases separating them. The length of the CDR3 is 12 residues. Germline V gene sequence: CDR1 SNHLY, CDR2 FYNNEI. DNA for the CDR3: TGTGCCAGCAGTGACCCCCCAGAGACCCAGTACTTC. This gives the protein CASSDPPETQYF.

This clonotype came up a few times. The chain is built from TRBV7-9 and TRBJ1-1; 9 bases match TRBD1. The CDR3 has 16 amino acids. Per the germline V gene, CDR1 is SEHNR and CDR2 is FQNEAQ (reference sequence). Losses at the gene ends were 5 bases for V and 2 bases for J; bases not matched to a gene: 9. For the CDR3, the DNA is TGTGCCAGCAGCCCGGGACAGGGCGCACCAAACACTGAAGCTTTCTTT. It specifies CASSPGQGAPNTEAFF.

The V and J genes are TRBV7-3 and TRBJ1-5; a possible D gene is TRBD1 (5 bases). CDR1 and CDR2 from the germline V gene are SGHTA and FQGTGA. Trimming removed 5 bases from V and 4 bases from J, with 18 bases in between. CDR3 length equals 16 residues. The CDR3 nucleotides read TGTGCCAGCAGCCAAGGCCCAGGGACGGGAAATCAGCCCCAGCATTTT. It codes for CASSQGPGTGNQPQHF.

V gene TRBV7-2 combines with J gene TRBJ2-5, with 8 nucleotides matching TRBD2. This CDR3 comprises 15 residues. J gave up 7 bases and V 4 bases, and 11 bases lay outside the gene matches. Germline values: CDR1 SGHTA, CDR2 FQGNSA. CDR3 DNA: TGTGCCAGCAGCTACGGGGGGGCTACGGTTGGGACCCAGTACTTC. This encodes CASSYGGATVGTQYF. Variable domain in full (rest from reference TRBV7-2 and TRBJ2-5): GAGVSQSPSNKVTEKGKDVELRCDPISGHTALYWYRQSLGQGLEFLIYFQGNSAPDKSGLPSDRFSAERTGGSVSTLTIQRTQQEDSAVYLCASSYGGATVGTQYFGPGTRLLVL.

This clonotype was seen just once. Given a much more abundant clone one base away, this may be a read error. V usage is TRBV2 and J usage is TRBJ1-2, with TRBD1 as a possible D gene (5 bases). Germline V CDR1 and CDR2: SNHLY, FYNNEI. This CDR3 is built from 14 residues. CDR3: CANSAQEINYGYTF. The CDR3 coding sequence is TGTGCCAACAGTGCACAGGAGATTAACTATGGCTACACCTTC.

Regarding this clonotype: One end of the junction does not line up with germline, which may come from a read error. The V call is TRBV10-3, the J call TRBJ2-7, with TRBD1 identical over 8 bases. Looked up from germline, CDR1 is ENHRY and CDR2 is SYGVKD. This CDR3 comprises 15 residues. CDR3 bases: TGTGCCAGCAGTAAAGACAGGGGTTACCCCTACGAGCAGTACTTC. Encoded protein: CASSKDRGYPYEQYF.

At least ten counts were recorded for this clonotype. This chain uses TRBV10-1 with TRBJ1-5; D possibly corresponds to TRBD1 (6 bases). CDR3 length equals 14 residues. V gave up 10 bases and J gave up 3 bases, with 16 bases separating them. Germline CDR1 is WNHNN and CDR2 is SYGVQD (reference sequence). As DNA, the CDR3 is TGCGCCACAGCGTGGGGGGCGAACAATCAGCCCCAGCATTTT. As protein: CATAWGANNQPQHF.

This clonotype has more than one count but fewer than ten. The chain links TRBV7-9 to TRBJ1-3; D gene unclear. The V gene's germline CDR1 is SEHNR and CDR2 FQNEAQ (reference sequence). The ends were cut back, 2 bases at V and 0 bases at J, with 11 bases in the middle. This CDR3 spans 16 amino acids. The CDR3 is CASSLLIGGSGNTIYF. CDR3 coding DNA: TGTGCCAGCAGCTTATTAATTGGAGGCTCTGGAAACACCATATATTTT.

V is TRBV6-1 and J is TRBJ2-6, with D hard to call. The V end lost 7 bases, the J end lost 2 bases, and 18 bases lay between the germline ends. The CDR3 is 17 amino acids. Germline V gene lookup returns CDR1 MNHNS and CDR2 SASEGT. The chain's CDR3 is CASTKLGPVTGANVLTF. CDR3 nucleotide sequence: TGTGCCAGCACCAAACTGGGTCCCGTTACTGGGGCCAACGTCCTGACTTTC.

The rearrangement joins TRBV2 to TRBJ2-5, with 7 bases lining up with TRBD2. Germline CDR1 is SNHLY and CDR2 is FYNNEI. Trimming took 7 bases from V and 5 from J; bases not matched to a gene: 10. This CDR3 region has 14 residues. CDR3 in DNA: TGTGCCAGCACCGGGAGCGGGGCCGGGGAGACCCAGTACTTC. This translates into CASTGSGAGETQYF.

There are many counts of this clonotype. V is TRBV10-3 and J is TRBJ1-2; 9 bases line up with TRBD1. V lost 10 bases to trimming and J lost 2 bases; unmatched junction nucleotides: 14. Germline V gene sequence: CDR1 ENHRY, CDR2 SYGVKD. The CDR3 totals 16 residues. CDR3 loop: CASSILGQGLNYGYTF. CDR3 bases: TGTGCCAGCAGCATCCTCGGACAGGGGTTAAACTATGGCTACACCTTC.

V gene TRBV4-2 combines with J gene TRBJ2-7; TRBD1 agrees at 7 bases. The CDR3 has 14 residues. V lost 3 bases to trimming and J lost 0 bases; unmatched junction nucleotides: 2. Germline assignment: CDR1 LGHNA and CDR2 YNFKEQ. In DNA form, the CDR3 reads TGTGCCAGCAGCCATGGGACAGCCTCCTACGAGCAGTACTTC. The encoded protein is CASSHGTASYEQYF.

In its sample, this clonotype was seen a few times. The CDR3 bases are TGTGCCAGCAGTTACTCGAACATGGCTGGGGCCAACGTCCTGACTTTC. It is translated as CASSYSNMAGANVLTF. The chain has TRBV6-5 and TRBJ2-6, with D hard to call. Trimming stripped 0 bases from V and 2 bases from J, with 8 bases between. The CDR3 runs to 16 residues. Germline V gene data show CDR1 as MNHEY and CDR2 as SVGAGI.

The J gene is TRBJ1-4, the V gene TRBV6-6; tentatively, D is TRBD1 (5 bases). The CDR3 totals 17 residues. Germline V gene lookup returns CDR1 MNHNY and CDR2 SVGAGI (reference sequence). V dropped 2 bases and J dropped 3 bases, with 16 bases sitting between them. As DNA, the CDR3 is TGTGCCAGCAGTTACGGTCGGGGGTCCAGGGCTAATGAAAAACTGTTTTTT. As protein: CASSYGRGSRANEKLFF.

This chain joins TRBV7-9 and TRBJ1-2; D possibly corresponds to TRBD1 (6 bases). The germline V gene encodes CDR1 SEHNR and CDR2 FQNEAQ (reference sequence). This CDR3 spans 16 amino acids. Trimming took off 0 bases at V and 0 bases at J, with 11 bases between the two ends. In DNA form, the CDR3 reads TGTGCCAGCAGCTTAGCCCGGGGGCAAGCTAACTATGGCTACACCTTC. Its protein product is CASSLARGQANYGYTF.